What follows describes a single T cell receptor (beta chain). These data come from a study of TIL therapy for anti-PD-1-resistant metastatic lung cancer. Study context: Tumors carried a median roughly 1.5 non-synonymous mutations per megabase.

This was the immunoSEQ v3 assay. TCRdb's copy holds only in-frame clones and misses some; the assay was immunoSEQ multiplex PCR. The data hold 45,000 to 50,000 clones, with over 65% observed a single time. The time point denotes: pre-treatment sample, taken before nivolumab and TIL therapy. Tumor tissue came from excised metastases, mostly pleural nodules or supraclavicular lymph nodes. Patients then received nivolumab; progressors got lymphodepletion, TIL and IL-2. Adults with stage 4 NSCLC were enrolled in a phase I trial. The CDR3 is made up of 16 amino acids. V gave up 5 bases and J gave up 0 bases, with 11 bases separating them. In germline, CDR1 is LNHDA, CDR2 SQIVND (reference sequence).

J is TRBJ1-6 and V is TRBV19; D uncertain. This sample comprised tumor tissue, obtained at baseline. The receptor was isolated from a person aged 25 to 80 with non-small cell lung cancer. The CDR3 bases are TGTGCCAGTAGTCTCTCGGGGAGCTCCTATAATTCACCCCTCCACTTT. Its protein product is CASSLSGSSYNSPLHF.